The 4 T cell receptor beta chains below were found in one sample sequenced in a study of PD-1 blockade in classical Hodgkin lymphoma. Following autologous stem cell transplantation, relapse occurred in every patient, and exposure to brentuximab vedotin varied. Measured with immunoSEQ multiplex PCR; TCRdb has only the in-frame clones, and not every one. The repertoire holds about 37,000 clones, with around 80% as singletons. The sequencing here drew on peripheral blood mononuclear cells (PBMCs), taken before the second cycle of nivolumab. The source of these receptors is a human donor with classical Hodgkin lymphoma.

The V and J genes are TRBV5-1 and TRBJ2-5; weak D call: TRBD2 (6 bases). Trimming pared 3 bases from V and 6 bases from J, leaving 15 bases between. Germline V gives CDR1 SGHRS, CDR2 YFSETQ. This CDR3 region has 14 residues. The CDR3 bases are TGCGCCAGCAGCTCCCCGCAGGGAGGAAAGACCCAGTACTTC. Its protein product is CASSSPQGGKTQYF.

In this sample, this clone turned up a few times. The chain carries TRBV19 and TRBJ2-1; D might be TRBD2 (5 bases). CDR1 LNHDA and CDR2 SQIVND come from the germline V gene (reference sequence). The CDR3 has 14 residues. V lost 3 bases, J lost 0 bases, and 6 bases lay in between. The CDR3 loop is CASSIGVSYNEQFF. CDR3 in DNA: TGTGCCAGTAGTATCGGGGTCTCCTACAATGAGCAGTTCTTC.

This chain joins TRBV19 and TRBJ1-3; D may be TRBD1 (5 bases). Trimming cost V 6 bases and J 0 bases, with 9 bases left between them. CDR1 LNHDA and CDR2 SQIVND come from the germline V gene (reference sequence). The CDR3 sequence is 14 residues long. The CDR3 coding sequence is TGTGCCAGTAGCCCAGGGAGCTCTGGAAACACCATATATTTT. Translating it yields CASSPGSSGNTIYF.

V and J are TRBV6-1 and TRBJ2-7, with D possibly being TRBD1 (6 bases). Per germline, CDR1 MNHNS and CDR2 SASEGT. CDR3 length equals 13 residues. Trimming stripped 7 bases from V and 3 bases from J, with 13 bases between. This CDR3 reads CASKDRSDYEQYF. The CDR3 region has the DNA TGTGCCAGCAAGGACAGATCTGACTACGAGCAGTACTTC.